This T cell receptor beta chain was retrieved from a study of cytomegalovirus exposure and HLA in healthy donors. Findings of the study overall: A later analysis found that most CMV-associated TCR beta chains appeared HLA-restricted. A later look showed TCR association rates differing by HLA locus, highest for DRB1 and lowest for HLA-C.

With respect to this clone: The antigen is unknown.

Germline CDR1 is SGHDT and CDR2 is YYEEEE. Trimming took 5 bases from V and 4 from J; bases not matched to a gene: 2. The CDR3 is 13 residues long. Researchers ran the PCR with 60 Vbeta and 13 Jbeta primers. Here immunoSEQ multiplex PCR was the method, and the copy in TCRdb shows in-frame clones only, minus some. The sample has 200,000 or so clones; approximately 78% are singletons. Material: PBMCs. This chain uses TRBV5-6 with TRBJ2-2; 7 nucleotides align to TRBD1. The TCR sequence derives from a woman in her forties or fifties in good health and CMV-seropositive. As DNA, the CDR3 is TGTGCCAGCAGGGGGACAGCCACCGGGGAGCTGTTTTTT. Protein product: CASRGTATGELFF.